The rows below give T cell receptor beta chains drawn from one sample of a study of CD8+CD57+ T cells in acquired aplastic anemia. One entry per CDR3 protein, called by TCRdb with MiXCR from the reads. Altogether 160,000 or so distinct CDR3 sequences are present, about 50% being singletons, with the ten largest covering 25% to 35%. The sequenced material came from sorted CD4+, CD8+, or CD8+CD57+ T cells (not recorded which) from PBMCs. The receptors shown here come from a human donor with aplastic anemia. CDR3s include the opening cysteine and the closing phenylalanine or tryptophan. Fields, in order: CDR3 length, J gene, V gene, D gene, CDR3 protein. The D gene is left open where the match is weak.

15	TRBJ1-2	TRBV29-1	TRBD1	CSVEDLGQGYYGYTF
14	TRBJ1-5	TRBV19	TRBD1	CASRLRDREQPQHF
15	TRBJ2-7	TRBV18	-	CASSPLTGFSYEQYF
13	TRBJ2-7	TRBV29-1	TRBD2	CSVDFGRGYEQYF
15	TRBJ2-2	TRBV6-5	TRBD2	CASSYGLVEAGELFF
15	TRBJ1-1	TRBV28	-	CASSRQRLTNTEAFF
16	TRBJ2-4	TRBV24-1	-	CATSESTGTSDYIQYF
12	TRBJ2-7	TRBV29-1	-	CSVEVGSYEQYF
15	TRBJ2-7	TRBV19	TRBD2	CASSILAGVAYEQYF
15	TRBJ2-2	TRBV20-1	-	CSARVAPKNTGELFF
15	TRBJ1-1	TRBV7-8	TRBD1	CASSLSRTGTTEAFF
15	TRBJ1-1	TRBV10-2	-	CASSESQQGYTEAFF
16	TRBJ1-3	TRBV5-6	-	CASSLTTGRVRNTIYF
15	TRBJ2-2	TRBV12-3/TRBV12-4	TRBD2	CASSSRDYNTRELFF
17	TRBJ2-5	TRBV6-1	TRBD2	CASSDRTSGRAGETQYF
12	TRBJ2-2	TRBV25-1	-	CASSGLRGELFF
15	TRBJ2-7	TRBV27	TRBD1	CASSEIVDRGYEQYF
15	TRBJ1-6	TRBV14	TRBD1	CASSHGQGDNSPLHF
12	TRBJ1-1	TRBV7-9	-	CASSLIQTEAFF
13	TRBJ2-1	TRBV27	-	CASSLDAVNEQFF
15	TRBJ2-3	TRBV19	TRBD2	CASKVLAGGADTQYF
16	TRBJ2-1	TRBV5-1	TRBD1	CASSSQGFVPRDEQFF
14	TRBJ2-7	TRBV5-1	-	CASSLSRGRGEQYF
13	TRBJ1-1	TRBV12-3/TRBV12-4	-	CASSNVGNTEAFF
15	TRBJ1-4	TRBV19	-	CASSTSLGTNEKLFF
14	TRBJ2-7	TRBV19	TRBD2	CASSPGLVRYEQYF
16	TRBJ1-1	TRBV5-6	-	CASSPLGAQGYTEAFF
12	TRBJ2-3	TRBV29-1	-	CSVKVGTDTQYF
16	TRBJ1-2	TRBV10-2	-	CASSVGVDRAGHGYTF
13	TRBJ2-2	TRBV10-2	-	CASSGPHTGELFF
13	TRBJ2-7	TRBV7-3	-	CASSFTPAYEQYF
13	TRBJ1-6	TRBV7-2	-	CASSFDGDSPLHF
16	TRBJ2-7	TRBV5-1	-	CASSLGAETGRDEQYF
14	TRBJ1-5	TRBV24-1	-	CATSDLPKVKPQHF
15	TRBJ1-1	TRBV24-1	-	CAASDPRQGSTEAFF
13	TRBJ2-7	TRBV5-1	-	CASSLDPTYEQYF
14	TRBJ1-1	TRBV2	-	CASGATTAGVEAFF
16	TRBJ2-3	TRBV9	-	CASSNWDSEGTDTQYF
14	TRBJ2-5	TRBV19	-	CASSTTPAQETQYF
13	TRBJ1-2	TRBV12-3/TRBV12-4	-	CASSNDPGYGYTF
15	TRBJ2-5	TRBV2	-	CASSFGGLNEETQYF
13	TRBJ1-2	TRBV20-1	-	CSAGRDGDGGYTF
13	TRBJ2-5	TRBV20-1	TRBD2	CSPLPSGDETQYF
13	TRBJ2-1	TRBV20-1	-	CSASRALYNEQFF
12	TRBJ2-3	TRBV7-8	-	CASSTAGDTQYF
14	TRBJ1-2	TRBV9	TRBD1	CASSVGQGDYGYTF
14	TRBJ2-1	TRBV25-1	-	CASSGRTIHNEQFF
15	TRBJ2-1	TRBV12-5	TRBD1	CASGLREGAYNEQFF
14	TRBJ2-7	TRBV15	-	CATSSGLGSYEQYF
16	TRBJ2-2	TRBV2	TRBD1	CASSERDRGIAGELFF
14	TRBJ2-3	TRBV20-1	TRBD2	CSARSSGVGDTQYF
12	TRBJ1-4	TRBV2	TRBD1	CASRGGGEKLFF
13	TRBJ2-1	TRBV24-1	-	CATSGSSYNEQFF
12	TRBJ1-1	TRBV7-9	-	CASSLDDTEAFF